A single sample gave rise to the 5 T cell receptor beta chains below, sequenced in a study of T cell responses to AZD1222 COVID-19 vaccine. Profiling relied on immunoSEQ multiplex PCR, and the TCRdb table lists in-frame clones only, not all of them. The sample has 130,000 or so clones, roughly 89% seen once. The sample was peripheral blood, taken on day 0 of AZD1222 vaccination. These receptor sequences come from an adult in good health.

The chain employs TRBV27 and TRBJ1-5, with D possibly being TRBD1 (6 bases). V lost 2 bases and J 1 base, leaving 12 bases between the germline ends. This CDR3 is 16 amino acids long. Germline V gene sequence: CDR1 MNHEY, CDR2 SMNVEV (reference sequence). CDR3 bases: TGTGCCAGCAGTTTAGGCAGGGGAGGCAGCAATCAGCCCCAGCATTTT. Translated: CASSLGRGGSNQPQHF.

CDR3 amino acids: CASSLGGTPGGPGNTIYF. For the CDR3, the DNA is TGTGCCAGCAGCTTAGGAGGGACCCCCGGGGGGCCTGGAAACACCATATATTTT. The chain couples TRBV7-6 to TRBJ1-3; D is perhaps TRBD1 (6 bases). Germline CDR1 reads SGHVS; CDR2 reads FNYEAQ. This CDR3 has 18 amino acids. The V end was cut by 1 base, the J end by 2 bases, with 18 bases between.

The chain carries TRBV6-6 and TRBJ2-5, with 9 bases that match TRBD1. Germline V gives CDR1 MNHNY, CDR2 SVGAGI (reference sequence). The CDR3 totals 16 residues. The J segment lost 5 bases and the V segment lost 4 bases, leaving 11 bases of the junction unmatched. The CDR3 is CASSSRGTGKMETQYF. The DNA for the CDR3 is TGTGCCAGCAGTTCCCGAGGGACAGGGAAAATGGAGACCCAGTACTTC.

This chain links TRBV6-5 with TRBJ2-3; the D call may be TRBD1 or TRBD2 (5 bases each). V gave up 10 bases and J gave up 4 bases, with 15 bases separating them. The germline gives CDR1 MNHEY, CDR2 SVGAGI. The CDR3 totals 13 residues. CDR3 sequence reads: CAIRDPSADTQYF. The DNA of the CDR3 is TGTGCCATCCGGGACCCCTCGGCAGATACGCAGTATTTT.

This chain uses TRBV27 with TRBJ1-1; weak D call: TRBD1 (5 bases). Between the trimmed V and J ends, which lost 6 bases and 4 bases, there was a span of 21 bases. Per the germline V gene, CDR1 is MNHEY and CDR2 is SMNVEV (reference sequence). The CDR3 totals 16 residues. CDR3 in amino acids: CASSRDPGYSGTEAFF. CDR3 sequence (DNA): TGTGCCAGCAGCCGGGACCCAGGATATAGCGGCACTGAAGCTTTCTTT.